Listed below are T cell receptor beta chains from one sample, sequenced in a study of T cell changes during pregnancy in multiple sclerosis. Clones were sequenced by immunoSEQ multiplex PCR, and TCRdb holds only the in-frame ones, with some missing. The table shows approximately 52,000 clones, with approximately 92% occurring only once. The specimen was CD4+ T cells from peripheral blood mononuclear cells, collected in the third trimester of pregnancy. The receptors derive from a female donor with multiple sclerosis, enrolled in a pregnancy study. Each CDR3 is given with its conserved first and last residue. D genes are given only for firm matches. Clone sizes are given selectively: once, few, many, or a class where the clone is expanded.

TRBV28	TRBJ1-1	TRBD1	once	TGTGCCAGCAGTCTAGGACAGGGAGGGACTGAAGCTTTCTTT	CASSLGQGGTEAFF
TRBV18	TRBJ2-7	.	.	TGTGCCAGCTCACTACAGGGCTACGAGCAGTACTTC	CASSLQGYEQYF
TRBV19	TRBJ2-1	TRBD2	.	TGTGCCAGTAGTCTCGGGACTAGCGAGTACAATGAGCAGTTCTTC	CASSLGTSEYNEQFF
TRBV11-1	TRBJ2-5	.	.	TGTGCCAGCAGCCTGGACGGACAAGGGACCCAGTACTTC	CASSLDGQGTQYF
TRBV19	TRBJ1-1	TRBD1	.	TGTGCCAGTAGTACCCAAAAAACAGGGGTTGGAGCTTTCTTT	CASSTQKTGVGAFF
TRBV2	TRBJ2-7	.	.	TGTGCCAGCAGTGAAGCCCTCGGGCAGTACTTC	CASSEALGQYF
TRBV7-6	TRBJ2-3	TRBD2	.	TGTGCCAGCAGCGCCTCCGGGACTAGCGGGACTTATACGCAGTATTTT	CASSASGTSGTYTQYF
TRBV6-4	TRBJ1-5	TRBD1	.	TGTGCCAGCATAGAGGGACAGGACAGTCAGCCCCAGCATTTT	CASIEGQDSQPQHF
TRBV6-5	TRBJ1-1	TRBD1	.	TGTGCCAGCAGTCCGCAGGGGGATTGGACTGAAGCTTTCTTT	CASSPQGDWTEAFF
TRBV6-1	TRBJ1-4	.	.	TGTGCCAGCAGTGAAGCCGGCAGGGAAAAACTGTTTTTT	CASSEAGREKLFF
TRBV6-4	TRBJ1-5	.	.	TGTGCCAGCAGTCCCCAAGGGGGGGTCAGCAATCAGCCCCAGCATTTT	CASSPQGGVSNQPQHF
TRBV7-2	TRBJ1-2	.	.	TGTGCCAGCAGCTTAGGTGGACAGAAATACAACTATGGCTACACCTTC	CASSLGGQKYNYGYTF
TRBV27	TRBJ2-1	.	.	TGTGCCAGCAGTTTAAGAGCTAGGAGCTACAATGAGCAGTTCTTC	CASSLRARSYNEQFF
TRBV18	TRBJ2-6	.	.	TGTGCCAGCTCACCACGTAATCCAAACACTGGGGCCTCTGGGGCCAACGTCCTGACTTTC	CASSPRNPNTGASGANVLTF
TRBV9	TRBJ1-1	.	.	TGTGCCAGCAGCGTAGGAGCGAACACTGAAGCTTTCTTT	CASSVGANTEAFF
TRBV7-9	TRBJ2-5	.	.	TGTGCCAGCAGCTTAGCGCGTACAGGGAATTTTAGGTACCAAGAGACCCAGTACTTC	CASSLARTGNFRYQETQYF
TRBV5-5	TRBJ1-6	.	.	TGTGCCAGCAGCTTGGGTGCCGGGAACCCAAATTCACCCCTCCACTTT	CASSLGAGNPNSPLHF
TRBV5-1	TRBJ1-4	TRBD1	.	TGCGCCAGCAGCCCCGGGACAGCTTTTAATGAAAAACTGTTTTTT	CASSPGTAFNEKLFF
TRBV2	TRBJ1-2	.	.	TGTGCCAGCAGTCGTCAAATTCACAGGGATGGCTACACCTTC	CASSRQIHRDGYTF
TRBV6-5	TRBJ2-3	TRBD1	once	TGTGCCAGCAGCTCAGGACAGGGATTCACAGATACGCAGTATTTT	CASSSGQGFTDTQYF
TRBV5-1	TRBJ2-7	.	.	TGCGCCAGCAGCTTGGGTGGGGGGTCCTACGAGCAGTACTTC	CASSLGGGSYEQYF
TRBV4-2	TRBJ1-1	.	.	TGTGCCAGCAGCCAAGAGGGGCGGTTAAGCACTGAAGCTTTCTTT	CASSQEGRLSTEAFF
TRBV10-1	TRBJ1-5	TRBD1	.	TGCGCCAGCAGAGAACAGGGGAGGAATAGCAATCAGCCCCAGCATTTT	CASREQGRNSNQPQHF
TRBV18	TRBJ1-2	TRBD1	.	TGTGCCAGCTCACTGCAACGGGACAGCTATGGCTACACCTTC	CASSLQRDSYGYTF
TRBV5-1	TRBJ2-3	.	.	TGCGCCAGCAGCTTGAATGTAGGGGGTGGGTCAGATACGCAGTATTTT	CASSLNVGGGSDTQYF
TRBV29-1	TRBJ2-1	.	once	TGCAGCGTCGTCGGGACAAGCTCGGGGAATGAGCAGTTCTTC	CSVVGTSSGNEQFF
TRBV4-1	TRBJ1-6	.	.	TGCGCCAGCAGCCAAGGGACTTCAGAGGATTCACCCCTCCACTTT	CASSQGTSEDSPLHF
TRBV4-1	TRBJ1-1	TRBD1	.	TGCGCCAGCAGTCGCTCACAGGGGGTGAACACTGAAGCTTTCTTT	CASSRSQGVNTEAFF
TRBV13	TRBJ2-1	TRBD2	.	TGTGCCAGCAGCCTCGGACTAGTTAGCCACTATGAGCAGTTCTTC	CASSLGLVSHYEQFF
TRBV10-3	TRBJ1-2	TRBD1	.	TGTGCCATCTCACTGGGGGACAGGGGGAACTATGGCTACACCTTC	CAISLGDRGNYGYTF
TRBV7-6	TRBJ2-7	TRBD1	.	TGTGCCAGCAGCGGCGGACAGGCCTACGAGCAGTACTTC	CASSGGQAYEQYF
TRBV6-1	TRBJ1-1	.	.	TGTGCCAGTGACAGAAACACTGAAGCTTTCTTT	CASDRNTEAFF
TRBV4-2	TRBJ1-1	.	.	TGTGCCAGCAGCCAAGTTGTAGGGGCTACCCCCGGAGCTTTCTTT	CASSQVVGATPGAFF
TRBV9	TRBJ2-7	TRBD2	.	TGTGCCAGCAGCGTAGCTAGCGGGGACTACGAGCAGTACTTC	CASSVASGDYEQYF
TRBV5-5	TRBJ1-6	.	.	TGTGCCAGCAGCTTGGTACAGGTAGATTCACCCCTCCACTTT	CASSLVQVDSPLHF
TRBV9	TRBJ2-2	.	once	TGTGCCAGCAGCGTAGACGGGTGGACCGGGGAGCTGTTTTTT	CASSVDGWTGELFF
TRBV5-4	TRBJ1-2	TRBD1	.	TGTGCCAGCAGGGGGGGACAGGGGATAGGTGGCTACACCTTC	CASRGGQGIGGYTF
TRBV2	TRBJ2-1	TRBD2	.	TGTGCCACCGCTTTAACTAGCGGGAGAAACAATGAGCAGTTCTTC	CATALTSGRNNEQFF
TRBV4-2	TRBJ1-2	.	.	TGTGCCAGCAGCCTTCTCGGGACACCTGGCTACACCTTC	CASSLLGTPGYTF
TRBV9	TRBJ2-1	TRBD2	.	TGTGCCAGCAGCGCTCGCGGGACTAGCGGGGGGACCAATGAGCAGTTCTTC	CASSARGTSGGTNEQFF
TRBV28	TRBJ2-7	.	.	TGTGCCAGCGCGCCGACAGGAAGGTTCTACGAGCAGTACTTC	CASAPTGRFYEQYF
TRBV19	TRBJ2-1	.	.	TGTGCCAGTAGTATCCGGGCTCAGGGGCTGGTGTCCTACAATGAGCAGTTCTTC	CASSIRAQGLVSYNEQFF
TRBV19	TRBJ1-1	.	.	TGTGCCTCTAGGGGCTTTCCCTCGAACACTGAAGCTTTCTTT	CASRGFPSNTEAFF
TRBV6-1	TRBJ1-2	TRBD1	.	TGTGCCAGCAGTCGGACAGGGACAGGGTATGGCTACACCTTC	CASSRTGTGYGYTF
TRBV7-8	TRBJ1-5	TRBD1	.	TGTGCCAGCAGCAAAGGACAGGGGATCTCGGGCAATCAGCCCCAGCATTTT	CASSKGQGISGNQPQHF
TRBV5-1	TRBJ1-4	.	.	TGCGCCAGCAGCTTGGAATTGGTAGCAGAAGCAACTAATGAAAAACTGTTTTTT	CASSLELVAEATNEKLFF
TRBV30	TRBJ1-6	TRBD1	few	TGTGCCTGGAGTGTACCAGGGGGCATTTCACCCCTCCACTTT	CAWSVPGGISPLHF
TRBV2	TRBJ2-1	.	.	TGTGCCAGCAGTAGACAGTACAATGAGCAGTTCTTC	CASSRQYNEQFF
TRBV30	TRBJ2-2	.	.	TGTGCCTGGAGTGTTAAGGTGGGAGTCGGAACCGGGGAGCTGTTTTTT	CAWSVKVGVGTGELFF
TRBV2	TRBJ2-7	.	.	TGTGCCAGCAGTGAAGTGGGCCCCCCTGGCGAGCAGTACTTC	CASSEVGPPGEQYF